The clone carrying this TCR beta chain was seen a few times. Its antigen is currently unknown. Trimming left V 3 bases short and J 5 bases short, with 13 bases between. CDR1 and CDR2 (germline): KGHSH, LQKENI. The CDR3 loop spans 14 amino acids. After expansion with viral peptide pools in the ViraFEST assay, antigen-specific CD4+ T cells were sequenced. Isolating CD4+ T cells followed 9 to 10 days of culture. Each vaccine recipient was nucleocapsid antibody negative and had no prior SARS-CoV-2 infection. Cultures of approximately 2.1 million PBMC per well contained around 10 IU/ml IL-2 plus 10 ug/ml peptides. Cells had half their medium changed to IL-2 medium on days 3 and 7. Method: immunoSEQ multiplex PCR; TCRdb's copy keeps in-frame clones and lacks some. Here the sample spans 35,000 to 50,000 clones, approximately 70% being singletons. This entry is derived from a study of vaccination effects on CD4 cells after COVID-19.

Findings and caveats of the study: Small numbers of convalescent patients limited the study. It also lacked early post-infection timepoints. After vaccination, at late timepoints, clones induced by infection and by vaccine contracted markedly.

V is TRBV18 and J is TRBJ1-1, with D unresolved. This specimen was CD4+ T cells from PBMCs cultured with HCoV-OC43 spike peptides, taken before COVID-19 vaccination. Regarding subset: HCoV-OC43 spike overlapping peptide pool stimulation. The clonotype originates from a human donor who received a COVID-19 vaccine. CDR3 DNA: TGTGCCAGCTCACCTCCAAACACCGTGACTGAAGCTTTCTTT. It specifies CASSPPNTVTEAFF.